Below, 25 T cell receptor beta chains from the same sample are listed, as sequenced in a study of shared clonotypes between healthy human individuals. Profiling relied on immunoSEQ multiplex PCR, and the TCRdb table lists in-frame clones only, not all of them. Of about 450,000 clones in the sample, 79% are singletons; the top ten hold less than 15%. The specimen was PBMCs. These TCRs come from a woman aged 40-49 years in good health. Some clones in this sample may be carry-over from other donors' samples.

This clone has a single count. The sample carries other DNA sequences with the same CDR3. This chain uses TRBV10-3 with TRBJ2-7; no firm D call. Trimming removed 2 bases at V and 2 bases at J, with 4 bases between. This CDR3 spans 12 amino acids. CDR1 and CDR2 from the germline V gene are ENHRY and SYGVKD. CDR3 in amino acids: CAISEVAYEQYF. DNA for the CDR3: TGTGCCATCAGTGAGGTAGCCTACGAGCAGTACTTC.

In regard to this clone: The same CDR3 can be traced to other DNA sequences in this sample. For the CDR3, the DNA is TGTGCCAGCAGCTTTAACACCGGGGAGCTGTTTTTT. Amino acid sequence: CASSFNTGELFF. The chain employs TRBV7-3 and TRBJ2-2, with D hard to call. This CDR3 has 12 amino acids. CDR1 is SGHTA, CDR2 FQGTGA, per germline. V lost 3 bases and J lost 2, with 1 base in between.

The chain links TRBV11-2 to TRBJ2-2; 15 nucleotides align to TRBD2. J gave up 2 bases and V 5 bases, and 3 bases lay outside the gene matches. The V gene's germline CDR1 is SGHAT and CDR2 FQNNGV. The CDR3 runs 17 residues. As DNA, the CDR3 is TGTGCCAGCAGCCCGGGACTAGCGGGAGGCAACACCGGGGAGCTGTTTTTT. This translates into CASSPGLAGGNTGELFF.

The rearrangement links TRBV4-2 to TRBJ1-2; D gene unclear. CDR3 length: 13 residues. Trimming removed 0 bases from V and 4 bases from J, with 6 bases in between. In germline, CDR1 is LGHNA, CDR2 YNFKEQ. CDR3 DNA: TGTGCCAGCAGCCAAGATCTCGGCTATGGCTACACCTTC. Protein: CASSQDLGYGYTF.

This rearrangement joins TRBV28 to TRBJ1-5; tentative D call: TRBD1 (5 bases). The ends were cut back, 6 bases at V and 11 bases at J, with 20 bases in the middle. The CDR3 is 14 amino acids. Per the germline V gene, CDR1 is MDHEN and CDR2 is SYDVKM. CDR3 region: CASRVGAGGRTQHF. CDR3 in DNA: TGTGCCAGCAGGGTAGGGGCCGGTGGGAGGACCCAGCATTTT.

The sample holds a few counts of this clone. This sample also contains other DNA sequences that code for the same CDR3. This rearrangement joins TRBV11-3 to TRBJ2-5, with D uncertain. CDR3 size: 12 residues. Trimming shortened V by 1 base and J by 4 bases, and 4 bases separated the two germline ends. The V gene's germline CDR1 is SGHNT and CDR2 YENEEA. CDR3 DNA: TGTGCCAGCAGCTTAGGTTCAGAGACCCAGTACTTC. Encoded protein: CASSLGSETQYF.

This clone occurred a few times. The V and J genes are TRBV18 and TRBJ2-5, with a possible D match to TRBD1 (6 bases). The end of the DNA aligns better with TRBJ2-7, so the J call may be wrong. Germline V CDR1 and CDR2: KGHSH, LQKENI. This CDR3 is 16 amino acids long. This CDR3 reads CASSPQGLGDTYEQYF. The CDR3 coding sequence is TGTGCCAGCTCACCACAGGGTTTGGGGGACACCTACGAGCAGTACTTC.

The V and J genes are TRBV19 and TRBJ1-1, with D unresolved. The CDR3 loop spans 14 amino acids. CDR1 LNHDA and CDR2 SQIVND come from the germline V gene (reference sequence). V dropped 2 bases and J dropped 4 bases, with 11 bases sitting between them. CDR3 in amino acids: CASSIPGVGTEAFF. The CDR3 DNA reads as TGTGCCAGTAGTATACCCGGGGTGGGCACTGAAGCTTTCTTT.

The CDR3 is CASTRGLASRTDTQYF. The CDR3 region has the DNA TGTGCCAGCACCCGGGGACTAGCTTCGAGGACAGATACGCAGTATTTT. This rearrangement joins TRBV7-9 to TRBJ2-3, with TRBD2 matching over 9 bases. CDR3 size: 16 residues. Trimming at V came to 7 bases and at J to 3 bases, leaving 11 bases not matched to a gene. Germline values: CDR1 SEHNR, CDR2 FQNEAQ (reference sequence).

The rearrangement uses TRBV28 and TRBJ2-1; 7 bases are shared with TRBD2. V trimming: 8 bases; J trimming: 1 base; junction bases outside the gene matches: 8. Germline assignment: CDR1 MDHEN and CDR2 SYDVKM. The CDR3 length is 15 residues. CDR3 amino acids: CASRRRGGSYNEQFF. The CDR3 nucleotides are TGTGCCAGCCGTCGTAGGGGAGGGTCCTACAATGAGCAGTTCTTC.

J is TRBJ2-3 and V is TRBV5-1; 7 bases agree with TRBD2. Germline CDR1 and CDR2: SGHRS and YFSETQ. There are 14 residues in the CDR3. V trimming: 5 bases; J trimming: 2 bases; junction bases outside the gene matches: 5. The CDR3 here is CASRSAGLTDTQYF. The CDR3 DNA reads TGCGCCAGCAGGTCAGCGGGACTCACAGATACGCAGTATTTT.

The rearrangement joins TRBV2 to TRBJ1-1; TRBD1 might be the D (6 bases). The CDR3 consists of 14 residues. Trimming shortened V by 4 bases and J by 5 bases, and 14 bases separated the two germline ends. In germline, CDR1 is SNHLY, CDR2 FYNNEI. CDR3 sequence reads: CASSVEGGRTEAFF. DNA for the CDR3: TGTGCCAGCAGTGTTGAGGGGGGAAGAACTGAAGCTTTCTTT.

The CDR3 region has the DNA TGTGCCAGCAGTCGACGGACAGTTACTAATGAAAAACTGTTTTTT. Translation gives CASSRRTVTNEKLFF. The chain carries TRBV28 and TRBJ1-4, with D perhaps matching TRBD1 (6 bases). This CDR3 has 15 residues. The germline V gene encodes CDR1 MDHEN and CDR2 SYDVKM. The V gene lost 5 bases and the J gene lost 2 bases, with 12 bases spanning the gap.

The chain employs TRBV6-5 and TRBJ2-7; 12 bases fit TRBD2. V shed 7 bases and J 6 bases; nucleotides not matched to a gene: 4. Germline V CDR1 and CDR2: MNHEY, SVGAGI. This CDR3 is 13 amino acids long. CDR3 protein: CASTSTSGSEQYF. The CDR3 DNA is TGTGCCAGCACCTCGACTAGCGGGAGCGAGCAGTACTTC.

With respect to this clone: Other DNA sequences of this sample code for an identical CDR3. This sequence joins TRBV5-1 and TRBJ2-5; 11 positions match TRBD2. Germline assignment: CDR1 SGHRS and CDR2 YFSETQ. CDR3 size: 15 residues. The trim removed 4 bases at V and 1 base at J, leaving 3 bases unmatched. This chain's CDR3 is CASSPGTSGQETQYF. The CDR3 DNA reads TGCGCCAGCAGCCCCGGGACTAGCGGCCAAGAGACCCAGTACTTC. Full variable domain (rest looked up from reference TRBV5-1 and TRBJ2-5): KAGVTQTPRYLIKTRGQQVTLSCSPISGHRSVSWYQQTPGQGLQFLFEYFSETQRNKGNFPGRFSGRQFSNSRSEMNVSTLELGDSALYLCASSPGTSGQETQYFGPGTRLLVL.

The chain joins TRBV6-1 to TRBJ2-7, with D possibly being TRBD1 or TRBD2 (5 bases each). Germline V gene data show CDR1 as MNHNS and CDR2 as SASEGT. The CDR3 length is 13 residues. V lost 6 bases to trimming and J lost 2 bases, with 11 bases between them. Written as DNA, the CDR3 is TGTGCCAGCAGGAGGGGACCCCCCTACGAGCAGTACTTC. Its translation: CASRRGPPYEQYF.

The chain carries TRBV30 and TRBJ1-4; D is ambiguous. The ends were cut back, 1 base at V and 4 bases at J, with 10 bases in the middle. This CDR3 comprises 14 residues. The germline gives CDR1 GTSNPN, CDR2 SVGIG (reference sequence). CDR3 in DNA: TGTGCCTGGAGTGCTAGGGTGAATAATGAAAAACTGTTTTTT. Its protein product is CAWSARVNNEKLFF.

This clone was counted a few times. The chain recombines TRBV7-2 with TRBJ1-3; TRBD1 agrees at 7 bases. V lost 2 bases to trimming and J lost 3 bases; unmatched junction nucleotides: 7. CDR1 is SGHTA and CDR2 is FQGNSA in the germline V gene. The CDR3 runs to 16 residues. CDR3 DNA: TGTGCCAGCAGCTTATCAGGGGGGGCGCGTGGAAACACCATATATTTT. Encoded protein: CASSLSGGARGNTIYF. The entire variable domain, with the rest obtained from reference TRBV7-2 and TRBJ1-3, is as follows: GAGVSQSPSNKVTEKGKDVELRCDPISGHTALYWYRQSLGQGLEFLIYFQGNSAPDKSGLPSDRFSAERTGGSVSTLTIQRTQQEDSAVYLCASSLSGGARGNTIYFGEGSWLTVV.

Only one count was recorded for this clone. The chain links TRBV28 to TRBJ2-7; 9 nucleotides line up with TRBD2. The junction had 15 bases not matched to a gene; V was cut back by 5 bases and J by 7 bases. The CDR3 covers 16 residues. Germline V CDR1 and CDR2: MDHEN, SYDVKM. The CDR3 nucleotides read TGTGCCAGCAGTATCCCCTCATTAGCGGGAGCAGGAGAGCAGTACTTC. Amino acid sequence: CASSIPSLAGAGEQYF.

This chain uses TRBV9 with TRBJ1-2; 10 positions match TRBD1. Germline V lookup: CDR1 SGDLS, CDR2 YYNGEE. V gave up 3 bases and J gave up 7 bases; unmatched junction bases: 3. CDR3 length: 13 residues. CDR3 coding DNA: TGTGCCAGCAGCGACCGGGACAGGGGTGGCTACACCTTC. It encodes CASSDRDRGGYTF.

This clone has more than one count but fewer than ten. The chain recombines TRBV18 with TRBJ2-5, with 11 bases that match TRBD1. Losses at the gene ends were 2 bases for V and 1 base for J; bases not matched to a gene: 0. The CDR3 is made up of 15 amino acids. Germline CDR1 and CDR2: KGHSH and LQKENI. CDR3 coding DNA: TGTGCCAGCTCACCAGGACAGGGGGCCCAAGAGACCCAGTACTTC. Translating gives CASSPGQGAQETQYF. The whole variable domain, remainder taken from reference TRBV18 and TRBJ2-5, is NAGVMQNPRHLVRRRGQEARLRCSPMKGHSHVYWYRQLPEEGLKFMVYLQKENIIDESGMPKERFSAEFPKEGPSILRIQQVVRGDSAAYFCASSPGQGAQETQYFGPGTRLLVL.

This chain joins TRBV7-8 and TRBJ2-7; 7 bases match TRBD2. The J segment lost 0 bases and the V segment lost 1 base, leaving 3 bases of the junction unmatched. Germline V gives CDR1 SGHVS, CDR2 FQNEAQ. CDR3 length: 15 residues. The CDR3 region has the DNA TGTGCCAGCAGCTTAGTTTCTAGCGGCTCCTACGAGCAGTACTTC. Its translation is CASSLVSSGSYEQYF.

This clone has just one count. The rearrangement links TRBV11-2 to TRBJ1-3; D might be TRBD1 (5 bases). This CDR3 is 15 amino acids long. V lost 5 bases and J 2 bases, leaving 13 bases between the germline ends. Per germline, CDR1 SGHAT and CDR2 FQNNGV. CDR3 bases: TGTGCCAGCAGCCACTTAGTAGGGGCTGGAAACACCATATATTTT. Protein product: CASSHLVGAGNTIYF.

The CDR3 spells CASSWGTSGSGEQYF. The CDR3 DNA reads as TGTGCCAGCAGTTGGGGGACTAGCGGGAGTGGCGAGCAGTACTTC. This chain uses TRBV27 with TRBJ2-7; 14 bases fit TRBD2. In germline, CDR1 is MNHEY, CDR2 SMNVEV (reference sequence). This CDR3 comprises 15 residues. V shed 4 bases and J 6 bases; nucleotides not matched to a gene: 5.

This clone was observed at least ten times. Other nucleotide sequences in the sample specify the same CDR3. The CDR3 sequence is CASSQGRQENTEAFF. The DNA of the CDR3 is TGCGCCAGCAGCCAAGGGAGACAGGAGAACACTGAAGCTTTCTTT. The chain recombines TRBV4-3 with TRBJ1-1, with D possibly TRBD1 on 6 matching bases. V lost 1 base and J lost 1, with 10 bases in between. Germline values: CDR1 LGHNA, CDR2 YSLEER. The CDR3 extends over 15 amino acids.